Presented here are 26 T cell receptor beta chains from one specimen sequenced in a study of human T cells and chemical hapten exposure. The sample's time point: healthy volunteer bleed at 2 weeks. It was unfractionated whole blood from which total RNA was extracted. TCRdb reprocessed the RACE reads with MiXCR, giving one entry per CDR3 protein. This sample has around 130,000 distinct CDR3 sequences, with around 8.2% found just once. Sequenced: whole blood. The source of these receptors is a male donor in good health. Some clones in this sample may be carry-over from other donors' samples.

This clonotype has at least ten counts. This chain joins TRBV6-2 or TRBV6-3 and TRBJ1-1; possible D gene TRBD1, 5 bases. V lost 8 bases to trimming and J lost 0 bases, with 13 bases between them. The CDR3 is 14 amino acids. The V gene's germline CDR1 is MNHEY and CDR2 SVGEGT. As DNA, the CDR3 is TGTGCCAGCCTTTCAGGGTTGCTGAACACTGAAGCTTTCTTT. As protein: CASLSGLLNTEAFF.

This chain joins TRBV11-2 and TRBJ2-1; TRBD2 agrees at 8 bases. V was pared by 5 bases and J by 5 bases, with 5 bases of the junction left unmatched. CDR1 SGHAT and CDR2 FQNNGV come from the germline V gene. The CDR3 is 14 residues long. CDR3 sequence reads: CASSPSGSHNEQFF. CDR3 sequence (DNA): TGTGCCAGCAGCCCCAGCGGGAGCCACAATGAGCAGTTCTTC.

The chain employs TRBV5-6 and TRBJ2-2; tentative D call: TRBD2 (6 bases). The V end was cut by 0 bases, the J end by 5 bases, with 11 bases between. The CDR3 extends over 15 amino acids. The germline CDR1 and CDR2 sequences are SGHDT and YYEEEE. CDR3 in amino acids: CASSLESGRTGELFF. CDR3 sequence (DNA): TGTGCCAGCAGCTTGGAGAGTGGGAGGACCGGGGAGCTGTTTTTT.

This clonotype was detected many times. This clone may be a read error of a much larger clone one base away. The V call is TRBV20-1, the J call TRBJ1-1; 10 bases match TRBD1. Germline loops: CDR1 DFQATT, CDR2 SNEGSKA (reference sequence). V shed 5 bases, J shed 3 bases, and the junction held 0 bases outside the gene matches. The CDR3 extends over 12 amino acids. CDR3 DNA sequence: TGCAGTGCTGGGACAGGGGACACTGAAGCTTTCTTT. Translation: CSAGTGDTEAFF.

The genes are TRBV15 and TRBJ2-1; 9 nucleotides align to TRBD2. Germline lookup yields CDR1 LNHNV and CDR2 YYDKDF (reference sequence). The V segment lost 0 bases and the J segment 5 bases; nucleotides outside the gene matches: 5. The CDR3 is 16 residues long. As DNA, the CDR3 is TGTGCCACCAGCAGAGAGAAAGCTAGCGGGGACAATGAGCAGTTCTTC. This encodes CATSREKASGDNEQFF. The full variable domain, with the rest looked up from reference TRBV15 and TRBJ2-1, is DAMVIQNPRYQVTQFGKPVTLSCSQTLNHNVMYWYQQKSSQAPKLLFHYYDKDFNNEADTPDNFQSRRPNTSFCFLDIRSPGLGDTAMYLCATSREKASGDNEQFFGPGTRLTVL.

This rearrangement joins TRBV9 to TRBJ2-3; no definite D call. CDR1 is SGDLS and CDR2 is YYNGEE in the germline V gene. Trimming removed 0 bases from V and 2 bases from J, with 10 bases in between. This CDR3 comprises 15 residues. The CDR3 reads CASSVARTNTDTQYF. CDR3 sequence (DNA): TGTGCCAGCAGCGTAGCTAGAACAAACACAGATACGCAGTATTTT.

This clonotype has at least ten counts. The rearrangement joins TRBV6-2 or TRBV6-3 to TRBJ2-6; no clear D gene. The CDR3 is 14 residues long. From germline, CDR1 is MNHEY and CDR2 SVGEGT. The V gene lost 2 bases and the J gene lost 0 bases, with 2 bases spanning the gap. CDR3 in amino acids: CASSYASGANVLTF. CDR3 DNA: TGTGCCAGCAGTTACGCCTCTGGGGCCAACGTCCTGACTTTC.

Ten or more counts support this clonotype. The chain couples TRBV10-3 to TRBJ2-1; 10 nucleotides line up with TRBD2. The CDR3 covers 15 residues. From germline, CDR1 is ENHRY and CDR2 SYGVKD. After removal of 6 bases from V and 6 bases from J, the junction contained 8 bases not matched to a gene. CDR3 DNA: TGTGCCATCAGGGCCGGGACTAGCGAGCGCAATGAGCAGTTCTTC. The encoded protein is CAIRAGTSERNEQFF.

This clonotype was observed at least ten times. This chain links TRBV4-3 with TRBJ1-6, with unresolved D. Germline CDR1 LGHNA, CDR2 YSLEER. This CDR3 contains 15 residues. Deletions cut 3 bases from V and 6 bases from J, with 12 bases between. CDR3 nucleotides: TGCGCCAGCAGCCAGTCCCCGGCAAGTAATTCACCCCTCCACTTT. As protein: CASSQSPASNSPLHF.

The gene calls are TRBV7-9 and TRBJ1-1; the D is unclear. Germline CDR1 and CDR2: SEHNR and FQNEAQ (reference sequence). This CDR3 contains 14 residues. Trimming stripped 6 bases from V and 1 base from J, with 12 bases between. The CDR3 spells CASRPGPENTEAFF. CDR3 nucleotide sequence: TGTGCCAGCAGACCAGGCCCAGAGAACACTGAAGCTTTCTTT.

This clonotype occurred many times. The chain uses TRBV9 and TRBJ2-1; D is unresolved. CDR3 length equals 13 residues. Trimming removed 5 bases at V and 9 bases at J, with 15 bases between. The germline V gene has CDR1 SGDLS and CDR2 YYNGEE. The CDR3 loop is CASRIAEEGEQFF. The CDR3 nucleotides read TGTGCCAGCAGAATAGCTGAGGAAGGTGAGCAGTTCTTC.

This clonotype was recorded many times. The CDR3 here is CASSLGSGSHLNIQYF. CDR3 bases: TGTGCCAGCAGCTTAGGAAGCGGGAGCCATTTAAACATTCAGTACTTC. The V gene is TRBV7-2, the J gene TRBJ2-4; 8 bases map to TRBD2. Germline-derived CDR1 and CDR2 are SGHTA and FQGNSA. The CDR3 extends over 16 amino acids. The trim removed 1 base at V and 6 bases at J, leaving 8 bases unmatched. The whole variable domain, filled in from reference TRBV7-2 and TRBJ2-4, reads GAGVSQSPSNKVTEKGKDVELRCDPISGHTALYWYRQSLGQGLEFLIYFQGNSAPDKSGLPSDRFSAERTGGSVSTLTIQRTQQEDSAVYLCASSLGSGSHLNIQYFGAGTRLSVL.

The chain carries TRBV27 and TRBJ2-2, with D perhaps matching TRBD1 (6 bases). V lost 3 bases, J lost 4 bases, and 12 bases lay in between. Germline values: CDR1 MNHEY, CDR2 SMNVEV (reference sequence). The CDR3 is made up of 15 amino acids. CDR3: CASSLAGEGTGELFF. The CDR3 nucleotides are TGTGCCAGCAGTTTGGCAGGGGAAGGCACCGGGGAGCTGTTTTTT.

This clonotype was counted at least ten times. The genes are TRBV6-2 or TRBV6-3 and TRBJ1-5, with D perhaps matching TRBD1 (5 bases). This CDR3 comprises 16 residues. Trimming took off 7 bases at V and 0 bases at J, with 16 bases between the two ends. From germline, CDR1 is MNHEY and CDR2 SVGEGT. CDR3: CASIGEGRISNQPQHF. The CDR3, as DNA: TGTGCCAGCATCGGGGAGGGGAGAATTAGCAATCAGCCCCAGCATTTT.

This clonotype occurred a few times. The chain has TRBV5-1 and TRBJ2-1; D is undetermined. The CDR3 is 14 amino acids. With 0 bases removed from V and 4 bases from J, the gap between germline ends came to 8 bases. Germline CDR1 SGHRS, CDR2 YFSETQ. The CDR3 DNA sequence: TGCGCCAGCAGCTTGGATGGATTGTACAATGAGCAGTTCTTC. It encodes CASSLDGLYNEQFF.

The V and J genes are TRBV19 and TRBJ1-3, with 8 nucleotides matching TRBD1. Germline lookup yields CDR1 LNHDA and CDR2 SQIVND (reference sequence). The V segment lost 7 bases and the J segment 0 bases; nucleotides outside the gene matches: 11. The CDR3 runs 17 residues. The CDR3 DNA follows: TGTGCCAGTACCCTCTTCGGGACAGGCCACTCTGGAAACACCATATATTTT. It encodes CASTLFGTGHSGNTIYF.

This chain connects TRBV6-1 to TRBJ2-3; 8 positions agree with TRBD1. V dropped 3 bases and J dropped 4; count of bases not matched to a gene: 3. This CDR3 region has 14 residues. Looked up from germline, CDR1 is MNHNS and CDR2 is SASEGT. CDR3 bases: TGTGCCAGCAGTGACGGACAGGGCGCAGATACGCAGTATTTT. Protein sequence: CASSDGQGADTQYF.

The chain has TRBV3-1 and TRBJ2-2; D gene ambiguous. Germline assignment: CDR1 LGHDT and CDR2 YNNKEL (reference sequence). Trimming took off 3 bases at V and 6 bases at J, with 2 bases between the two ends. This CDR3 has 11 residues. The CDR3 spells CASSHPGELFF. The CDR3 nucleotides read TGTGCCAGCAGCCATCCCGGGGAGCTGTTTTTT.

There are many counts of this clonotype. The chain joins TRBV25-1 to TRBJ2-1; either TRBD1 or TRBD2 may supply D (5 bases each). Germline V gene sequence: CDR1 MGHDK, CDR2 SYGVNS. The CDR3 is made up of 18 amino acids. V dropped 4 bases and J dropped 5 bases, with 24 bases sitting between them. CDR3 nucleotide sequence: TGTGCCAGCAGTGGTGGGACGGCCCGGCCTGCTAGGGACAATGAGCAGTTCTTC. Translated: CASSGGTARPARDNEQFF.

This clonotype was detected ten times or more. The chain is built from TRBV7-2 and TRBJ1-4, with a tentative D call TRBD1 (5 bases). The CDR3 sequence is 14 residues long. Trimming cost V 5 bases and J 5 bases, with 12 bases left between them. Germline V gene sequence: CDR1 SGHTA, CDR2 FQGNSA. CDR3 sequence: CASSPPGVNEKLFF. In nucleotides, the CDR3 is TGTGCCAGCAGCCCTCCGGGGGTCAATGAAAAACTGTTTTTT.

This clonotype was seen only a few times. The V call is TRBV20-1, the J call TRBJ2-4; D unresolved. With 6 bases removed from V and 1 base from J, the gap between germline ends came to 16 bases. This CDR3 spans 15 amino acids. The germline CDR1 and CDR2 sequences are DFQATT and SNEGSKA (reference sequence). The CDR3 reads CSAYGSPLAKNIQYF. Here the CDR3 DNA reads TGCAGTGCCTACGGATCCCCGTTGGCCAAAAACATTCAGTACTTC.

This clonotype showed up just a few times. The CDR3 region has the DNA TGTGCCAGCAGCCCTACTCAGCGGGCCCAGCAGTACGAGCAGTACTTC. Amino acid sequence: CASSPTQRAQQYEQYF. The gene calls are TRBV7-6 and TRBJ2-7; a weak D match, TRBD2 (6 bases). The CDR3 length is 16 residues. Germline values: CDR1 SGHVS, CDR2 FNYEAQ. Trimming took off 5 bases at V and 4 bases at J, with 21 bases between the two ends.

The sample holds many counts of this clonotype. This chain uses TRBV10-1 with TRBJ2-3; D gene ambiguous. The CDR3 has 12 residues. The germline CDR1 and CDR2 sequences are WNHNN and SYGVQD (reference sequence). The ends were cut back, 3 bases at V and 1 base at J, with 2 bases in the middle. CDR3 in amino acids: CASSEGTDTQYF. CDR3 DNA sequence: TGCGCCAGCAGTGAAGGCACAGATACGCAGTATTTT.

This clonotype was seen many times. The CDR3 DNA sequence: TGTGCCAGCAGCTTAGGGGGCGCTGAAGCTTTCTTT. It codes for CASSLGGAEAFF. V and J are TRBV7-2 and TRBJ1-1, with D possibly matching TRBD1 (5 bases). The germline V gene encodes CDR1 SGHTA and CDR2 FQGNSA. This CDR3 spans 12 amino acids. V shed 1 base and J shed 6 bases, with 6 bases lying between them.

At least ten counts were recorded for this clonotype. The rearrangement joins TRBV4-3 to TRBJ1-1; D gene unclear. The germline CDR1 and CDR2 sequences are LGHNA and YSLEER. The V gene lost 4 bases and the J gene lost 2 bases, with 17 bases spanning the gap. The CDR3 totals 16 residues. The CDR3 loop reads CASSRSTGLHNTEAFF. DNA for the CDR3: TGCGCCAGCAGCCGAAGTACCGGCCTACATAACACTGAAGCTTTCTTT.

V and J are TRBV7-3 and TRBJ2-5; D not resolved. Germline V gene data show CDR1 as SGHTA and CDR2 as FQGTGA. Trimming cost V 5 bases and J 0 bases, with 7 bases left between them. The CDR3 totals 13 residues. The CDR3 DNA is TGTGCCAGCAGCCCAGGCCACCAAGAGACCCAGTACTTC. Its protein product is CASSPGHQETQYF.